This is a list of T cell receptor beta chains from one sample in a study of T-cell reconstitution after alpha-beta-depleted transplantation in children. TCRdb used MiXCR to reprocess the PCR reads, holding one entry per CDR3 protein. Seen here are 700,000 to 950,000 distinct CDR3 sequences, roughly 15% observed once, and the top ten hold about 5%. Material: PBMCs, mostly from graft donor cells, obtained 360 days after TCRalphabeta/CD19-depleted stem cell transplant. The receptor source for this set is a male patient aged 5 to 17 who had a stem cell transplant for acute lymphoblastic leukemia, so the T cells may come from the graft donor. Both conserved end residues are part of each CDR3. The D gene is left open where the match is weak. A clone size is listed for some rows: how often the clone was seen (once, few, many), or a class if it is expanded.

.,TRBD2,TRBJ2-7,TRBV15,TGTGCCACCAGCAGAGACGTAGCGGGAGGGCCGTCCGGCGAGCAGTACTTC,CATSRDVAGGPSGEQYF
.,.,TRBJ2-7,TRBV19,TGTGCCAGTAGTGTTGGACTCGATGCTTACTACGAGCAGTACTTC,CASSVGLDAYYEQYF
many,.,TRBJ2-2,TRBV7-6,TGTGCCAGCAGCTACCAGCGGAGCAACACCGGGGAGCTGTTTTTT,CASSYQRSNTGELFF
few,.,TRBJ2-7,TRBV12-3/TRBV12-4,TGTGCCAGCAGTTTAAGGGGGACACGGGGCGAGCAGTACTTC,CASSLRGTRGEQYF
few,TRBD2,TRBJ2-7,TRBV3-1,TGTGCCAGCGCGTGGGGGGAGGGAGCCTACGAGCAGTACTTC,CASAWGEGAYEQYF
few,.,TRBJ2-1,TRBV12-3/TRBV12-4,TGTGCCAGCAGCCCCGCCGGACACGAGCAGTTCTTC,CASSPAGHEQFF
few,TRBD1,TRBJ1-2,TRBV3-1,TGTGCCAGCAGCCCCGGGACAGTTTATGGCTACACCTTC,CASSPGTVYGYTF
.,.,TRBJ1-5,TRBV5-1,TGCGCCAGCAGCTTGGACCCGGGCCGCAATCAGCCCCAGCATTTT,CASSLDPGRNQPQHF
few,.,TRBJ2-6,TRBV3-1,TGTGCCAGCAGCCAGGGGGGGCGCTCCCCTGGGGCCAACGTCCTGACTTTC,CASSQGGRSPGANVLTF
.,TRBD2,TRBJ2-3,TRBV4-2,TGTGCCAGCAGCCAAGTCCAGCGGGAGGAAGATACGCAGTATTTT,CASSQVQREEDTQYF
few,TRBD1,TRBJ1-5,TRBV27,TGTGCCAGCAGTACTTGGGGACAGGCGATCAATCAGCCCCAGCATTTT,CASSTWGQAINQPQHF
few,.,TRBJ2-7,TRBV12-3/TRBV12-4,TGTGCCAGCAGTGAAATGTTTACCTACGAGCAGTACTTC,CASSEMFTYEQYF
.,TRBD2,TRBJ2-7,TRBV13,TGTGCCAGCAGCTTAGGGACTAGCGGTGAAGAGCAGTACTTC,CASSLGTSGEEQYF
few,TRBD1,TRBJ2-5,TRBV11-2,TGTGCCAGCAGCTTCCGACAGGGTTATAGGGAGACCCAGTACTTC,CASSFRQGYRETQYF
few,.,TRBJ2-2,TRBV6-9,TGTGCCAGCAGTCACTACAGGCCCGGGGAGCTGTTTTTT,CASSHYRPGELFF
.,TRBD2,TRBJ2-2,TRBV29-1,TGCAGCGCCCCTTTCTGGGGGACTAGCGGCACCGGGGAGCTGTTTTTT,CSAPFWGTSGTGELFF
.,.,TRBJ2-7,TRBV10-3,TGTGCCATCAGTTTCAGCTCCTACGAGCAGTACTTC,CAISFSSYEQYF
few,.,TRBJ2-2,TRBV5-1,TGCGCCAGCAGATTGGACCTCTACGGGACTGGGGAGCTGTTTTTT,CASRLDLYGTGELFF
.,.,TRBJ2-5,TRBV9,TGTGCCAGCAGCGGAGCGGTCCAAGAGACCCAGTACTTC,CASSGAVQETQYF
few,TRBD2,TRBJ2-1,TRBV27,TGTGCCAGCAGTTTAACGGGAGGGCGGCTTGAGCAGTTCTTC,CASSLTGGRLEQFF
few,TRBD1,TRBJ2-2,TRBV5-1,TGCGCCAGCAGCTCGGCTGCTGGACAGGGTGCCGGGGAGCTGTTTTTT,CASSSAAGQGAGELFF
.,TRBD2,TRBJ2-1,TRBV11-2,TGTGCCAGCAGCATTAGCGGGAGGGTTCTAAAAGAGCAGTTGTTC,CASSISGRVLKEQLF
medium-sized,.,TRBJ2-3,TRBV12-3/TRBV12-4,TGTGCCAGCAGTTCCTATTGGGCAGTTCCAGATACGCAGTATTTT,CASSSYWAVPDTQYF
.,.,TRBJ2-1,TRBV5-1,TGCGCCAGCAGCTCGAACGCCGTGCAGCAGTTCTTC,CASSSNAVQQFF
few,.,TRBJ2-3,TRBV11-2,TGTGCCAGCAGCCGTAACAGGGAAGTCTCAGATACGCAGTATTTT,CASSRNREVSDTQYF
few,.,TRBJ2-5,TRBV5-1,TGCGCCAGCAGCTTGCGGGTAGGACCGGGATCTATAAAAGAGACCCAGTACTTC,CASSLRVGPGSIKETQYF